The rows below give T cell receptor beta chains drawn from one sample of a study of blood T cell repertoires in COVID-19. The data were produced by immunoSEQ multiplex PCR, yet TCRdb's version contains in-frame clones alone and is incomplete. The repertoire holds 60,000 to 65,000 clones, 75% to 80% seen once, with roughly half in the top ten. Sequenced sample: peripheral blood. Receptor source: a woman of 80 years or more with acute or convalescent COVID-19. Each CDR3 is given with its conserved first and last residue. Fields, in order: CDR3 protein, CDR3 DNA, J gene, D gene, clone size, V gene. D genes are given only for firm matches. Size is omitted from some rows. Given values are once, few, many or a class for expanded clones.

CASRPALRQGPKENTIYF | TGTGCCAGCAGGCCCGCCCTTCGACAGGGGCCTAAGGAAAACACCATATATTTT | TRBJ1-3 | TRBD1 | NA | TRBV27
CAISESGGTSYEQYF | TGTGCCATCAGTGAGTCCGGGGGGACCTCCTACGAGCAGTACTTC | TRBJ2-7 | TRBD2 | NA | TRBV10-3
CASSANGLYNQPQHF | TGTGCCAGCAGCGCCAACGGACTTTACAATCAGCCCCAGCATTTT | TRBJ1-5 | NA | NA | TRBV9
CASSLGLADSGELFF | TGTGCCAGCAGCTTAGGACTAGCGGACTCCGGGGAGCTGTTTTTT | TRBJ2-2 | TRBD2 | NA | TRBV5-6
CASSFRDSEAFF | TGTGCCAGCAGCTTTCGCGACAGCGAAGCTTTCTTT | TRBJ1-1 | NA | NA | TRBV11-2
CASSTRLAGAETQYF | TGTGCCAGCAGCACGCGACTAGCGGGAGCGGAGACCCAGTACTTC | TRBJ2-5 | TRBD2 | NA | TRBV11-2
CASSLKGTSGNNEQFF | TGTGCCAGCAGCTTAAAGGGGACTAGCGGGAACAATGAGCAGTTCTTC | TRBJ2-1 | TRBD2 | once | TRBV7-2
CASSLAHSNQPQHF | TGTGCCAGCAGTCTAGCCCATAGCAATCAGCCCCAGCATTTT | TRBJ1-5 | NA | NA | TRBV27
CATSFGGNQPQHF | TGTGCCACGTCTTTCGGGGGCAATCAGCCCCAGCATTTT | TRBJ1-5 | NA | NA | TRBV6-5
CASSVMGGDTEAFF | TGTGCCAGCAGCGTAATGGGAGGGGATACTGAAGCTTTCTTT | TRBJ1-1 | NA | few | TRBV9
CASSIGRQSSYNSPLHF | TGTGCCAGTAGTATAGGGCGACAGAGCTCCTATAATTCACCCCTCCACTTT | TRBJ1-6 | NA | once | TRBV19
CATRETGEDGYTF | TGTGCCACCAGAGAAACAGGGGAAGATGGCTACACCTTC | TRBJ1-2 | TRBD1 | NA | TRBV24-1
CASSLPGQGNSPLHF | TGTGCCAGCAGCCTCCCGGGACAGGGAAATTCACCCCTCCACTTT | TRBJ1-6 | TRBD1 | NA | TRBV5-4
CASSLQLWGYSNQPQHF | TGTGCCAGCAGCTTGCAGTTATGGGGCTATAGCAATCAGCCCCAGCATTTT | TRBJ1-5 | NA | NA | TRBV5-8
CASSFRGGYTF | TGTGCCAGCAGCTTCAGGGGTGGCTACACCTTC | TRBJ1-2 | NA | NA | TRBV11-2
CASSPSNLLAGFTDTQYF | TGTGCCAGCAGTCCCTCCAACCTACTAGCGGGATTCACAGATACGCAGTATTTT | TRBJ2-3 | TRBD2 | NA | TRBV2
CASSPDRDYGYTF | TGTGCCAGCAGTCCGGACAGGGACTATGGCTACACCTTC | TRBJ1-2 | TRBD1 | NA | TRBV6-5
CASSSGGMRNEQFF | TGTGCCAGCAGCTCGGGGGGGATGAGGAATGAGCAGTTCTTC | TRBJ2-1 | TRBD2 | NA | TRBV5-4
CASSMGTQTYEQYF | TGTGCCAGTAGTATGGGCACCCAGACCTACGAGCAGTACTTC | TRBJ2-7 | NA | once | TRBV19
CASSPRTGVNYGYTF | TGTGCCAGCAGCCCCCGGACAGGGGTTAACTATGGCTACACCTTC | TRBJ1-2 | TRBD1 | NA | TRBV7-9
CASSPRSGDSPLHF | TGTGCCAGCTCACCAAGGTCGGGGGATTCACCCCTCCACTTT | TRBJ1-6 | NA | NA | TRBV18
CASSPRTGAHSNQPQHF | TGTGCCAGTAGTCCCAGGACAGGAGCCCATAGCAATCAGCCCCAGCATTTT | TRBJ1-5 | TRBD1 | NA | TRBV19
CASSHPGQGIGYGYTF | TGTGCCAGCAGCCACCCGGGACAGGGTATTGGCTATGGCTACACCTTC | TRBJ1-2 | TRBD1 | NA | TRBV5-8
CASSQVGGYEQYF | TGCGCCAGCAGCCAAGTAGGGGGTTACGAGCAGTACTTC | TRBJ2-7 | NA | NA | TRBV4-1
CASSPGQGGRSPLHF | TGTGCCAGTAGTCCCGGACAGGGTGGTAGGTCACCCCTCCACTTT | TRBJ1-6 | TRBD1 | NA | TRBV19
CASSSTTGGARGYTF | TGTGCCAGCAGCTCCACGACAGGGGGCGCGAGGGGCTACACCTTC | TRBJ1-2 | TRBD1 | NA | TRBV11-2
CSVEWTGLYGYTF | TGCAGCGTTGAATGGACAGGGCTCTATGGCTACACCTTC | TRBJ1-2 | TRBD1 | NA | TRBV29-1
CASSLEVYYGYTF | TGTGCCAGCAGTCTAGAGGTTTACTATGGCTACACCTTC | TRBJ1-2 | NA | few | TRBV6-5
CATSDGGLAGVYNEQFF | TGTGCCACCAGTGATGGGGGACTAGCGGGGGTATACAATGAGCAGTTCTTC | TRBJ2-1 | TRBD2 | NA | TRBV24-1
CASRAGTGFMGYTF | TGTGCCAGCAGGGCCGGGACAGGGTTTATGGGCTACACCTTC | TRBJ1-2 | TRBD1 | NA | TRBV5-6
CAWSLGNQPQHF | TGTGCCTGGAGTCTCGGCAATCAGCCCCAGCATTTT | TRBJ1-5 | NA | NA | TRBV30
CASSVGTEANYGYTF | TGTGCCAGCAGCGTAGGGACAGAAGCTAACTATGGCTACACCTTC | TRBJ1-2 | NA | NA | TRBV9
CASSWRNEQFF | TGTGCCAGCAGTTGGAGGAATGAGCAGTTCTTC | TRBJ2-1 | NA | few | TRBV27
CASSRYRSANYGYTF | TGTGCCAGCAGCCGCTACCGTAGCGCTAACTATGGCTACACCTTC | TRBJ1-2 | NA | few | TRBV5-6
CASSHRRTGLALQSQETQYF | TGTGCCAGCAGCCACAGAAGGACGGGACTAGCGCTACAGAGTCAAGAGACCCAGTACTTC | TRBJ2-5 | TRBD2 | few | TRBV4-2
CASRVGGRTEAFF | TGTGCCAGCAGAGTCGGGGGTAGGACTGAAGCTTTCTTT | TRBJ1-1 | NA | few | TRBV27
CASTPRVSYNEQFF | TGTGCCAGCACCCCCCGCGTGTCCTACAATGAGCAGTTCTTC | TRBJ2-1 | NA | few | TRBV6-6
CASRPGLSGNTGELFF | TGTGCCAGCAGACCGGGACTAAGTGGCAACACCGGGGAGCTGTTTTTT | TRBJ2-2 | TRBD2 | few | TRBV5-4
CASSRGLAGSETQYF | TGTGCCAGCAGCCGTGGACTAGCGGGATCAGAGACCCAGTACTTC | TRBJ2-5 | TRBD2 | NA | TRBV7-2
CASSSRGGIAYTDTQYF | TGTGCCAGCAGCTCGAGAGGCGGGATAGCATACACAGATACGCAGTATTTT | TRBJ2-3 | NA | NA | TRBV7-3
CASRDQRKSSYNEQFF | TGCGCCAGCAGAGACCAGCGGAAAAGCTCCTACAATGAGCAGTTCTTC | TRBJ2-1 | NA | NA | TRBV5-1